The 10 T cell receptor beta chains reported below all come from one sample, sequenced in a study of CD4 T cells in relation to SARS-CoV-2 and coronaviruses. Profiled with immunoSEQ multiplex PCR; TCRdb holds only in-frame clones, not every one. The sample contains roughly 30,000 clones, more than 65% of which appear only once. Their antigen targets remain unknown. The sequenced material came from memory CD4+ T cells from PBMCs, cultured in vitro. All receptors derive from an adult with COVID-19.

The chain employs TRBV12-3 or TRBV12-4 and TRBJ2-5, with unresolved D. Trimming shortened V by 3 bases and J by 4 bases, and 9 bases separated the two germline ends. The length of the CDR3 is 13 residues. The CDR3 here is CASSFASIETQYF. The CDR3 nucleotides are TGTGCCAGCAGTTTCGCTAGTATAGAGACCCAGTACTTC.

The chain couples TRBV9 to TRBJ2-5; D might be TRBD1 or TRBD2, each matching 5 bases. Germline V gene data show CDR1 as SGDLS and CDR2 as YYNGEE. V was trimmed by 1 base and J by 3 bases, leaving 13 bases between them. This CDR3 is built from 15 residues. The CDR3 sequence is CASSVMGDPEETQYF. As DNA, the CDR3 is TGTGCCAGCAGCGTAATGGGGGACCCTGAAGAGACCCAGTACTTC.

The V gene is TRBV4-1, the J gene TRBJ2-1, with 12 positions matching TRBD1. Germline-derived CDR1 and CDR2 are MGHRA and YSYEKL. Trimming cost V 3 bases and J 8 bases; bases outside gene matches: 8. CDR3 length: 16 residues. In DNA form, the CDR3 reads TGCGCCAGCAGCCACACCGGGACAGGGGGCTGGGATGAGCAGTTCTTC. Translation gives CASSHTGTGGWDEQFF.

This clone was recorded a few times. V usage is TRBV7-3 and J usage is TRBJ2-1; D gene unclear. The CDR3 totals 12 residues. Between the trimmed V and J ends, which lost 8 bases and 9 bases, there was a span of 14 bases. CDR1 and CDR2 from the germline V gene are SGHTA and FQGTGA. CDR3 residues: CASGSSSGEQFF. As DNA, the CDR3 is TGTGCCAGCGGAAGCTCCAGTGGTGAGCAGTTCTTC.

This clone was detected only once. This chain links TRBV9 with TRBJ2-2, with D unclear. Germline lookup yields CDR1 SGDLS and CDR2 YYNGEE. The length of the CDR3 is 15 residues. Trimming took 3 bases from V and 1 from J, leaving 10 bases between them. CDR3 sequence (DNA): TGTGCCAGCAGCGCCGATCGGTTGAACACCGGGGAGCTGTTTTTT. It translates to CASSADRLNTGELFF.

The chain has TRBV15 and TRBJ2-6, with 8 bases that match TRBD1. The V and J ends lost 1 base and 0 bases, in that order; junction bases with no gene match: 5. This CDR3 has 18 amino acids. Germline CDR1 and CDR2: LNHNV and YYDKDF (reference sequence). In DNA form, the CDR3 reads TGTGCCACCAGCAGAGTGGACAGGGATTACTCTGGGGCCAACGTCCTGACTTTC. It encodes CATSRVDRDYSGANVLTF.

The chain has TRBV6-6 and TRBJ2-4; no clear D. Germline-derived CDR1 and CDR2 are MNHNY and SVGAGI (reference sequence). The CDR3 length is 14 residues. V was shortened by 7 bases and J by 0 bases, with 10 bases between the two germline ends. The CDR3 region has the DNA TGTGCCAGCACCTTAGGAGTAGCCAAAAACATTCAGTACTTC. Amino acids: CASTLGVAKNIQYF.

V is TRBV9 and J is TRBJ1-6; D is perhaps TRBD1 (5 bases). CDR1 and CDR2 (germline): SGDLS, YYNGEE. Trimming took 4 bases from V and 5 from J, leaving 19 bases between them. The CDR3 has 17 amino acids. The CDR3 bases are TGTGCCAGCAGCCCCGGTCGGGGGGGTTTCAATAATTCACCCCTCCACTTT. Translating it yields CASSPGRGGFNNSPLHF. Full variable domain (rest looked up from reference TRBV9 and TRBJ1-6): DSGVTQTPKHLITATGQRVTLRCSPRSGDLSVYWYQQSLDQGLQFLIQYYNGEERAKGNILERFSAQQFPDLHSELNLSSLELGDSALYFCASSPGRGGFNNSPLHFGNGTRLTVT.

The chain links TRBV4-1 to TRBJ1-1; tentatively, D is TRBD1 (5 bases). CDR3 length: 13 residues. V lost 3 bases and J lost 7, with 12 bases in between. Germline-derived CDR1 and CDR2 are MGHRA and YSYEKL. CDR3 coding DNA: TGCGCCAGCAGCCACAGGGATGACAGTGAAGCTTTCTTT. Protein product: CASSHRDDSEAFF.

The rearrangement uses TRBV6-1 and TRBJ2-7; a weak D match, TRBD1 (5 bases). Germline CDR1 MNHNS, CDR2 SASEGT. Trimming left V 3 bases short and J 7 bases short, with 7 bases between. The CDR3 is 11 residues long. The CDR3, as DNA: TGTGCCAGCAGTGACCAGGGAGAGCAGTACTTC. Translated: CASSDQGEQYF.